These 15 T cell receptor beta chains came from one sample sequenced in a study of blood T cell repertoires in COVID-19 (TCRdb year 2020). Library method: the immunoSEQ multiplex PCR assay. Drawn from immuneACCESS, this table holds only the in-frame rearrangements with V and J called that TCRdb kept. Clones are partly lost; checked studies trace under half to an unresolved V gene and leave the rest unexplained. Across this sample there are 400,000 to 450,000 clones, with 88% seen only once. The biggest ten clones account for roughly 13% of the sample. Sequencing used peripheral blood. Source of these receptors: a woman in her 50s with COVID-19, enrolled during active disease.

The chain recombines TRBV11-2 with TRBJ2-1; TRBD2 matches at 13 bases. This CDR3 is 15 amino acids long. V lost 5 bases and J lost 10; bases outside the gene matches: 8. Germline V CDR1 and CDR2: SGHAT, FQNNGV. The CDR3 bases are TGTGCCAGCAGCCCCCGACTAGCGGGGGGCGTAGAGCAGTTCTTC. Its translation: CASSPRLAGGVEQFF.

The chain uses TRBV27 and TRBJ1-1; 8 positions match TRBD1. With V trimmed by 0 bases and J by 8 bases, 2 bases remained unmatched. This CDR3 spans 13 amino acids. Germline CDR1 reads MNHEY; CDR2 reads SMNVEV (reference sequence). The CDR3 sequence: CASSLSGTGEAFF. For the CDR3, the DNA is TGTGCCAGCAGTTTATCGGGGACAGGAGAAGCTTTCTTT.

The chain employs TRBV4-2 and TRBJ2-3; 7 bases align to TRBD2. V lost 3 bases and J lost 5; bases outside the gene matches: 8. CDR3 length: 15 residues. Germline lookup yields CDR1 LGHNA and CDR2 YNFKEQ. The CDR3 region is CASSQGRDYKDTQYF. In nucleotides, the CDR3 is TGTGCCAGCAGCCAGGGCCGGGACTACAAAGATACGCAGTATTTT.

The chain recombines TRBV19 with TRBJ1-1; TRBD1 is a possible D gene (6 bases). Germline V gives CDR1 LNHDA, CDR2 SQIVND (reference sequence). The V end lost 5 bases, the J end lost 1 base, and 14 bases lay between the germline ends. This CDR3 region has 15 residues. The CDR3 DNA reads TGTGCCAGTAGTGCAAAACAGGGATGGAACACTGAAGCTTTCTTT. As protein: CASSAKQGWNTEAFF.

The table lists this clone with a count of one. V is TRBV28 and J is TRBJ2-1; TRBD2 agrees at 9 bases. Germline-derived CDR1 and CDR2 are MDHEN and SYDVKM. This CDR3 comprises 15 residues. J lost 6 bases, V lost 3 bases, and 6 bases had no gene match. The CDR3 spells CASSFTGLALNEQFF. DNA for the CDR3: TGTGCCAGCAGTTTTACGGGACTAGCTCTCAATGAGCAGTTCTTC. Variable domain in full (rest from reference TRBV28 and TRBJ2-1): DVKVTQSSRYLVKRTGEKVFLECVQDMDHENMFWYRQDPGLGLRLIYFSYDVKMKEKGDIPEGYSVSREKKERFSLILESASTNQTSMYLCASSFTGLALNEQFFGPGTRLTVL.

The chain joins TRBV11-2 to TRBJ1-6; 7 bases match TRBD1. The V segment lost 5 bases and the J segment 8 bases; nucleotides outside the gene matches: 6. Germline-derived CDR1 and CDR2 are SGHAT and FQNNGV. CDR3 size: 14 residues. CDR3 in DNA: TGTGCCAGCAGCCCAGGGGGGACCGATTCACCCCTCCACTTT. Its protein is CASSPGGTDSPLHF.

A note on this clone: It is unclear where the CDR3 begins or ends on the DNA, so no DNA is shown, and the CDR3 is as TCRdb lists it. J is TRBJ2-7 and V is TRBV3-1 (or the pseudogene TRBV3-2); the DNA was not compared with TRBD2, the D call given in the table. Per germline, CDR1 LGHDT and CDR2 YNNKEL (reference sequence). 15 amino acids form the CDR3, both terminal residues included. CDR3 sequence: CASSQDSTSAVEQYF.

J is TRBJ1-2 and V is TRBV5-4, with unresolved D. The V gene's germline CDR1 is SGHNT and CDR2 YYREEE (reference sequence). Deletions cut 4 bases from V and 7 bases from J, with 11 bases between. There are 12 residues in the CDR3. The CDR3 region is CASSPSVGGYTF. The CDR3 DNA is TGTGCCAGCAGCCCGTCGGTTGGTGGCTACACCTTC.

This chain joins TRBV5-1 and TRBJ2-1; 15 nucleotides match TRBD2. V was pared by 0 bases and J by 8 bases, with 6 bases of the junction left unmatched. This CDR3 has 17 amino acids. Germline V gene lookup returns CDR1 SGHRS and CDR2 YFSETQ. The CDR3 DNA reads as TGCGCCAGCAGCTTGGAGGGACTAGCGGGGGGTCTCTATGAGCAGTTCTTC. This translates into CASSLEGLAGGLYEQFF.

V is TRBV13 and J is TRBJ2-7; a possible D gene is TRBD1 (5 bases). The V end lost 1 base, the J end lost 5 bases, and 15 bases lay between the germline ends. The germline CDR1 and CDR2 sequences are PRHDT and FYEKMQ (reference sequence). The CDR3 spans 15 residues. This CDR3 reads CASSLAQGVTHEQYF. CDR3 nucleotide sequence: TGTGCCAGCAGCTTAGCCCAGGGTGTGACCCACGAGCAGTACTTC.

The genes are TRBV7-8 and TRBJ1-1, with D unresolved. The V gene's germline CDR1 is SGHVS and CDR2 FQNEAQ. The CDR3 length is 12 residues. Trimming left V 4 bases short and J 8 bases short, with 11 bases between. CDR3 nucleotide sequence: TGTGCCAGCAGCTCTGTGGGCAGGGAAGCTTTCTTT. It encodes CASSSVGREAFF.

The chain links TRBV18 to TRBJ1-1; 11 bases align to TRBD1. The germline gives CDR1 KGHSH, CDR2 LQKENI. With 5 bases clipped from V and 5 bases from J, the junction kept 7 bases outside the gene matches. The CDR3 covers 15 residues. In DNA, the CDR3 is TGTGCCAGCTCATCGCTGGGACAGGGGGGAACTGAAGCTTTCTTT. It yields the protein CASSSLGQGGTEAFF.

The gene calls are TRBV19 and TRBJ1-6; D perhaps matches TRBD1 (6 bases). The CDR3 is 16 residues long. Germline values: CDR1 LNHDA, CDR2 SQIVND (reference sequence). V gave up 6 bases and J gave up 9 bases, with 21 bases separating them. The CDR3 nucleotides read TGTGCCAGTAGGGGTATTTTGGCAGGGGTCAGTTCACCCCTCCACTTT. This encodes CASRGILAGVSSPLHF.

V gene TRBV3-1 (or the pseudogene TRBV3-2) combines with J gene TRBJ2-1, with 8 bases fitting TRBD1. The CDR3 covers 16 residues. With V trimmed by 3 bases and J by 0 bases, 4 bases remained unmatched. Germline V CDR1 and CDR2: LGHDT, YNNKEL (reference sequence). In nucleotides, the CDR3 is TGTGCCAGCAGCCACCGGACAGGGAGCTCCTACAATGAGCAGTTCTTC. Its translation: CASSHRTGSSYNEQFF.

This chain joins TRBV20-1 and TRBJ2-7; a weak D match, TRBD2 (5 bases). Trimming removed 5 bases at V and 6 bases at J, with 11 bases between. The CDR3 is made up of 11 amino acids. Germline CDR1 and CDR2: DFQATT and SNEGSKA (reference sequence). The DNA of the CDR3 is TGCAGTGCTGGGAGAGGGCGCGAGCAGTACTTC. Translation gives CSAGRGREQYF.